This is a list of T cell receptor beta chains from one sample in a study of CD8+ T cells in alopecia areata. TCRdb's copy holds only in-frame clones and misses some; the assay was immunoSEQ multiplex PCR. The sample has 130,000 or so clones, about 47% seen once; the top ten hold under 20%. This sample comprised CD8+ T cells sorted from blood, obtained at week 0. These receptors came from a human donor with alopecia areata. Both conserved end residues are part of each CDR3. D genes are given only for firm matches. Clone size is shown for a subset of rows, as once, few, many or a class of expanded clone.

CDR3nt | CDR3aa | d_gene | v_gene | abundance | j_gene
TGTGCCAGCAGCCATTACAGTACCAACACCATATATTTT | CASSHYSTNTIYF | NA | TRBV5-4 | NA | TRBJ1-3
TGTGCCAGCAGCCCAGACAGGGGGCATGGCTACACCTTC | CASSPDRGHGYTF | TRBD1 | TRBV7-2 | NA | TRBJ1-2
TGTGCCAGCAGTTACGAGACAGGGGGCTCCGGGGCCCTCCACTTT | CASSYETGGSGALHF | TRBD1 | TRBV6-6 | NA | TRBJ1-6
TGTGCCAGCAGCTTGGGGGGAACAGATACGCAGTATTTT | CASSLGGTDTQYF | NA | TRBV13 | NA | TRBJ2-3
TGTGCCAGCGAGTCGGCCCCGGAAGTAGCGGGGACCGGGGAGCTGTTTTTT | CASESAPEVAGTGELFF | TRBD2 | TRBV9 | NA | TRBJ2-2
TGTGCCAGCAGCTCAGGGGGAAATGAGCAGTTCTTC | CASSSGGNEQFF | TRBD1 | TRBV7-3 | few | TRBJ2-1
TGTGCCAGCAGCTTAGTAGCGGGGGGGCTCCCAGATACGCAGTATTTT | CASSLVAGGLPDTQYF | TRBD2 | TRBV7-2 | NA | TRBJ2-3
TGTGCCAGCAGCCCGGGCGAAACCTACGAGCAGTACTTC | CASSPGETYEQYF | NA | TRBV7-9 | few | TRBJ2-7
TGTGCCAGCAGTTTATCGTTAGCGGGGGCCCGCACAGATACGCAGTATTTT | CASSLSLAGARTDTQYF | TRBD2 | TRBV27 | NA | TRBJ2-3
TGCAGCCACCCGACTAGCGGGGGATACGATGAGCAGTTCTTC | CSHPTSGGYDEQFF | TRBD2 | TRBV29-1 | NA | TRBJ2-1
TGTGCCAGCAGCTTGTCGGGGGTTGCAACTAATGAAAAACTGTTTTTT | CASSLSGVATNEKLFF | NA | TRBV5-6 | NA | TRBJ1-4
TGTGCCAGCAGCGCGACAGAGACGTATGGCTACACCTTC | CASSATETYGYTF | NA | TRBV5-6 | once | TRBJ1-2
TGTGCCAGCAGCTTCGGGACAGGGCCGGACTACGAGCAGTACTTC | CASSFGTGPDYEQYF | TRBD1 | TRBV11-1 | few | TRBJ2-7
TGCGCCAGCAGCTGGGGTCCGGGACAGGGAGACTACGAGCAGTACTTC | CASSWGPGQGDYEQYF | TRBD1 | TRBV5-1 | NA | TRBJ2-7
TGTGCCAGCAGTTACTCGAATGATGAGCAGTTCTTC | CASSYSNDEQFF | NA | TRBV6-5 | few | TRBJ2-1
TGCGCCAGCAGCTTGGATGGGACCGGGGAGCTGTTTTTT | CASSLDGTGELFF | NA | TRBV5-1 | NA | TRBJ2-2
TGTGCCAGCAGTTTGGGACGCGGGGAGCTGTTTTTT | CASSLGRGELFF | NA | TRBV27 | once | TRBJ2-2
TGTGCCAGCCTAGGAAGAGGAGTGAACACTGAAGCTTTCTTT | CASLGRGVNTEAFF | NA | TRBV2 | NA | TRBJ1-1
TGCGCCAGCAGCCAAGACAGGGGAGTTTCACCCCTCCACTTT | CASSQDRGVSPLHF | NA | TRBV4-1 | NA | TRBJ1-6
TGTGCCAGCAGCCCAGACCAGGGAGATCAGCCCCAGCATTTT | CASSPDQGDQPQHF | NA | TRBV6-5 | NA | TRBJ1-5
TGTGCCAGCAGCTCCAACCTCTACAATGAGCAGTTCTTC | CASSSNLYNEQFF | NA | TRBV7-9 | few | TRBJ2-1
TGTGCCAGCAGCCACCGGGACAGGGGATACAATGAGCAGTTCTTC | CASSHRDRGYNEQFF | TRBD1 | TRBV14 | NA | TRBJ2-1
TGTGCCAGCAGTTTGGAGTTGACAGGGAGCTACACTGAAGCTTTCTTT | CASSLELTGSYTEAFF | TRBD1 | TRBV27 | NA | TRBJ1-1
TGTGCCAGCAGCTACCTCAGGGGCAAGAACACCGGGGAGCTGTTTTTT | CASSYLRGKNTGELFF | NA | TRBV7-3 | NA | TRBJ2-2
TGCGCCAGCAGCCAAGTCAGGGCAGATTCACCCCTCCACTTT | CASSQVRADSPLHF | NA | TRBV4-1 | NA | TRBJ1-6
TGTGCCACCAGCAGAGATTCGCTTCTAGCGACCTCATCTCCCGGGGAGCTGTTTTTT | CATSRDSLLATSSPGELFF | NA | TRBV15 | NA | TRBJ2-2
TGTGCCAGCAGTATAGCGGGGGACTCCTACAATGAGCAGTTCTTC | CASSIAGDSYNEQFF | TRBD2 | TRBV2 | NA | TRBJ2-1
TGTGCCAGCAGCTTAGGCTGGGGCCTAGTTTCAAACATTCAGTACTTC | CASSLGWGLVSNIQYF | NA | TRBV11-2 | NA | TRBJ2-4
TGTGCCAGCAGCGTAGGACTAGGAGGCTACGAGCAGTACTTC | CASSVGLGGYEQYF | NA | TRBV9 | NA | TRBJ2-7
TGTGCCAGCAGTTTTTCACTAGCGGGTGCGGGAGATACGCAGTATTTT | CASSFSLAGAGDTQYF | TRBD2 | TRBV6-5 | few | TRBJ2-3
TGCAGCGTTGAAATGGAGGGAATCGCCTATGGCTACACCTTC | CSVEMEGIAYGYTF | NA | TRBV29-1 | NA | TRBJ1-2
TGTGCCAGCAGCTTAGGCTTTAGGGGGGATGAAGCTTTCTTT | CASSLGFRGDEAFF | NA | TRBV13 | NA | TRBJ1-1
TGTGCCAGCTCACCGGGGACAGTCATTCAGTACTTC | CASSPGTVIQYF | TRBD1 | TRBV18 | few | TRBJ2-4
TGTGCCAGTATCGACAAATTCACCGGGGAGCTGTTTTTT | CASIDKFTGELFF | NA | TRBV19 | NA | TRBJ2-2
TGTGCCAGCAGAGAGATCCAGGGGCAAGGGAATGAGCAGTTCTTC | CASREIQGQGNEQFF | NA | TRBV11-2 | NA | TRBJ2-1
TGTGCCAGCACTACCGGGGCTGCTGGAAACACCATATATTTT | CASTTGAAGNTIYF | NA | TRBV13 | NA | TRBJ1-3
TGTGCCAGCAGCTTGCAGGGGACCTCCTGGGAGCAGTACTTC | CASSLQGTSWEQYF | NA | TRBV5-6 | NA | TRBJ2-7
TGCAGCGTTGAGGGCAGCGGGGGGTTCTATGGCTACACCTTC | CSVEGSGGFYGYTF | NA | TRBV29-1 | NA | TRBJ1-2
TGTGCCAGCAGCCCCCCGACCCAAGAGACCCAGTACTTC | CASSPPTQETQYF | NA | TRBV13 | few | TRBJ2-5
TGTGCCAGCACCCCGGACGGATACAATGAGCAGTTCTTC | CASTPDGYNEQFF | NA | TRBV27 | NA | TRBJ2-1
TGTGCCAGTAGTATAGATCTACGGAGCATTGGCTACACCTTC | CASSIDLRSIGYTF | NA | TRBV19 | NA | TRBJ1-2
TGTGCCAGCACCCATCGACTAGCGGGGGGTTATGAGCAGTTCTTC | CASTHRLAGGYEQFF | TRBD2 | TRBV5-6 | NA | TRBJ2-1
TGCAGCGTTGAAGGGGGCGGCCATTTCGAGGGGCAGTACTTC | CSVEGGGHFEGQYF | NA | TRBV29-1 | NA | TRBJ2-7
TGTGCCAGCAGCCCCGAGGACGGTAGTGATACGCAGTATTTT | CASSPEDGSDTQYF | NA | TRBV6-6 | few | TRBJ2-3
TGTGCCACCTGGGACAGACACTCCTACAATGAGCAGTTCTTC | CATWDRHSYNEQFF | TRBD1 | TRBV6-1 | NA | TRBJ2-1
TGTGCCTGGAGTGTACTGGGACAGGGAAATGAGCAGTTCTTC | CAWSVLGQGNEQFF | TRBD1 | TRBV30 | few | TRBJ2-1
TGCGCCAGCAGCTTGGATCGGACAGGGCTGGTCGGGGAGCTGTTTTTT | CASSLDRTGLVGELFF | TRBD1 | TRBV5-1 | NA | TRBJ2-2
TGTGCCAGCAGTAGACTAGCGGAAGAGACCCAGTACTTC | CASSRLAEETQYF | TRBD2 | TRBV6-1 | few | TRBJ2-5
TGTGCCAGCAGACTAGCGGCTCAAGAGACCCAGTACTTC | CASRLAAQETQYF | TRBD2 | TRBV2 | NA | TRBJ2-5
TGTGCCAGCAGCCAAGGGGGGTCTAATGAGCAGTTCTTC | CASSQGGSNEQFF | NA | TRBV7-6 | NA | TRBJ2-1
TGTGCCAGCAGTCCCCGGGGGAGCCTGGGGGATGAGCAGTTCTTC | CASSPRGSLGDEQFF | NA | TRBV27 | NA | TRBJ2-1
TGTGCCAGCAGCTTTAGCACCGGACTTTCAAATGAGCAGTTCTTC | CASSFSTGLSNEQFF | NA | TRBV13 | NA | TRBJ2-1
TGTGCCAGCAGCTTACTACAAAACCCAGGAAACACCATATATTTT | CASSLLQNPGNTIYF | NA | TRBV7-2 | few | TRBJ1-3
TGTGCCAGCAGCGCCGGGATAAGGCTGAACACTGAAGCTTTCTTT | CASSAGIRLNTEAFF | NA | TRBV5-4 | NA | TRBJ1-1
TGTGCCTGGATAGGTAGGGGCCGCAATGAGCAGTTCTTC | CAWIGRGRNEQFF | NA | TRBV30 | NA | TRBJ2-1
TGTGCCAGCAGTGATCAGGGGAGCTCCTACAATGAGCAGTTCTTC | CASSDQGSSYNEQFF | NA | TRBV2 | few | TRBJ2-1
TGTGCCAGCAGTTTATTTGTAGGGTCGGGAGAAAAACTGTTTTTT | CASSLFVGSGEKLFF | NA | TRBV27 | few | TRBJ1-4